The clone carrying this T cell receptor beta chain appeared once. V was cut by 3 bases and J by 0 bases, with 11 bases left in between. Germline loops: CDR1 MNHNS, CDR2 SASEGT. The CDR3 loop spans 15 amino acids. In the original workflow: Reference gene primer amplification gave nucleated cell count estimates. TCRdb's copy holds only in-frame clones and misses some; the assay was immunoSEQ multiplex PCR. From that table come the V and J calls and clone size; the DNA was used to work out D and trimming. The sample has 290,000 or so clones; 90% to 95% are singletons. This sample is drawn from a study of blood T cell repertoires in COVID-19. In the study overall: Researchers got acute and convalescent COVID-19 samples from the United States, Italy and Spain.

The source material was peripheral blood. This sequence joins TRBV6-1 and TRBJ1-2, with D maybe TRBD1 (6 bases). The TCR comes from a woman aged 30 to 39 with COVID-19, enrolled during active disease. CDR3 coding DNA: TGTGCCAGCAGTGACCGACAGGTGGCTAACTATGGCTACACCTTC. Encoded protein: CASSDRQVANYGYTF.